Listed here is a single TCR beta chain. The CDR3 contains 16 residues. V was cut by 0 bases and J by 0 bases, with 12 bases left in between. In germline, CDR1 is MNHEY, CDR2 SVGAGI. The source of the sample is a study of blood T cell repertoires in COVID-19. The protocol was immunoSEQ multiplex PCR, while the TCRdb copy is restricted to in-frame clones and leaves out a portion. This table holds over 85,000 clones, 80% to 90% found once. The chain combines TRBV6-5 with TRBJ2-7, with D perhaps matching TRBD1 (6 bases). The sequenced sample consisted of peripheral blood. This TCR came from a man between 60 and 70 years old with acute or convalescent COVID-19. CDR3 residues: CASSYSNTGSSYEQYF. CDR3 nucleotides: TGTGCCAGCAGTTACTCTAATACAGGGAGCTCCTACGAGCAGTACTTC.